This T cell receptor (beta chain) was captured in a study of identical twins. Germline CDR1 reads SGHTA; CDR2 reads FQGNSA. With 1 base removed from V and 4 bases from J, the gap between germline ends came to 7 bases. The CDR3 covers 13 residues. The study's findings and limits: Fewer insertions were carried by abundant cord blood beta clonotypes, but none was seen in memory repertoires. Out-of-frame alpha sequences that twins shared showed excess low generation probability.

It was template switching that added a universal primer site, and there were unique molecular identifiers on the cDNA. MiXCR, applied by TCRdb to the 5' RACE reads, yields one record per CDR3 protein. In the table there are under 800,000 distinct CDR3 sequences, around 21% of which are singletons. This clonotype showed up many times. The target antigen is unknown. The same specimen was also included in a second study, on T cells expressing NK-cell markers. Turning to that study: The authors applied an anti-gamma-delta TCR antibody in several experiments, and it restricted sorting to alpha-beta TCR T cells.

The sequence was obtained from a woman under 30 in good health. The sequenced sample consisted of PBMCs. The chain carries TRBV7-2 and TRBJ1-2, with D hard to call. In DNA, the CDR3 is TGTGCCAGCAGCTTAGGATCGACCTATGGCTACACCTTC. It encodes CASSLGSTYGYTF.